This TCR beta chain was recorded in a study of cytomegalovirus exposure and HLA in healthy donors. Study in general: Of the donors genotyped, about 410 in all, 75% to 85% fell in the Caucasian-associated ancestry cluster.

The V gene lost 5 bases and the J gene lost 5 bases, with 10 bases spanning the gap. This CDR3 region has 14 residues. Germline lookup yields CDR1 SGHTA and CDR2 FQGNSA. To note about this clone: Its antigen is currently unknown.

Study results and limitations: From TCR beta sequences, most subjects' HLA-A and HLA-B alleles were reportedly predicted accurately.

PCR employed 60 Vbeta and 13 Jbeta primers. Only in-frame clones appear in the TCRdb table, and some are missing; sequencing was by immunoSEQ multiplex PCR. The profile covers some 60,000 clones, with around 84% appearing a single time and almost 6% taken by the ten largest. The V and J genes are TRBV7-2 and TRBJ1-6; D call uncertain. This clonotype was obtained from a male donor in good health and CMV-seronegative. The sequenced material came from PBMCs. CDR3 DNA sequence: TGTGCCAGCAGCCAACAAGTTGATAATTCACCCCTCCACTTT. Encoded protein: CASSQQVDNSPLHF.